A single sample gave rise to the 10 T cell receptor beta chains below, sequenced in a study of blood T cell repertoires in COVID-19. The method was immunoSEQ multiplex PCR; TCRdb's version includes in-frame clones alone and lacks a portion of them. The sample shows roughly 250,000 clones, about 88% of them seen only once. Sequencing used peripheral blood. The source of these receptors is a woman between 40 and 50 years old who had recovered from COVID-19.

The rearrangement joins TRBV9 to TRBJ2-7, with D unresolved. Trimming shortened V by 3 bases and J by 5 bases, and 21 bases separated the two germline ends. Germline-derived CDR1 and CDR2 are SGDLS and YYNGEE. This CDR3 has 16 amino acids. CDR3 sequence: CASSAPVDASAHEQYF. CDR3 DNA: TGTGCCAGCAGCGCTCCGGTTGATGCGTCCGCGCACGAGCAGTACTTC.

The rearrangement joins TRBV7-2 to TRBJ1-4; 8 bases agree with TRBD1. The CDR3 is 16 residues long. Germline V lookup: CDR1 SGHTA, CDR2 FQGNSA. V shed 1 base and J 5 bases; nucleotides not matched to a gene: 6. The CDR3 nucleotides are TGTGCCAGCAGCTTAGGACAGGGGCAGGGGAATGAAAAACTGTTTTTT. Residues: CASSLGQGQGNEKLFF.

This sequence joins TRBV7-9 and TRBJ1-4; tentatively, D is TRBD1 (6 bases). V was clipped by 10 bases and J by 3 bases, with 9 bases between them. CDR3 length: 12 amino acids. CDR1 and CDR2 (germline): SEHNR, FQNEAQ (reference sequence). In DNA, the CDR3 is TGTGCCACCAGACAGGCTAATGAAAAACTGTTTTTT. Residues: CATRQANEKLFF.

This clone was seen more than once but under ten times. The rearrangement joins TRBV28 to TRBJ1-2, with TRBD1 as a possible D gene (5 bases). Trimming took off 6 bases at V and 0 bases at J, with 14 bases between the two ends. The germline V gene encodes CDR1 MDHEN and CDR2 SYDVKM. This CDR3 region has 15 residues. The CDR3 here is CASSTTPGANYGYTF. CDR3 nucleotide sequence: TGTGCCAGCAGCACCACGCCGGGGGCTAACTATGGCTACACCTTC.

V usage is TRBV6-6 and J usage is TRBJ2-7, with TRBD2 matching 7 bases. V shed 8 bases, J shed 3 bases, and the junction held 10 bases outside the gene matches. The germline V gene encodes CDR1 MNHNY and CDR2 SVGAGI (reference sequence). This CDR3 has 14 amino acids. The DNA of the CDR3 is TGTGCCAGCGCCCGGGGGGAGGGGATCTACGAGCAGTACTTC. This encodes CASARGEGIYEQYF.

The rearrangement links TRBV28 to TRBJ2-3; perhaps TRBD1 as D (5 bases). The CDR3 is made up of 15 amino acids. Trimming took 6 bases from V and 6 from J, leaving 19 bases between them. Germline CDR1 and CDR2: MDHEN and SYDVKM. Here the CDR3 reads CASRAQGRTVDTQYF. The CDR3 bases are TGTGCCAGCAGGGCCCAGGGCCGCACCGTGGATACGCAGTATTTT.

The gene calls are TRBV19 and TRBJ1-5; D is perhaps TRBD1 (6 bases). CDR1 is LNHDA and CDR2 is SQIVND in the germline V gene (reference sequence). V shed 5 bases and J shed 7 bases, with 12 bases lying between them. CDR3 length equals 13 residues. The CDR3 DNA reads TGTGCCAGTAGTCGACAGGACGGACAGCCCCAGCATTTT. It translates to CASSRQDGQPQHF.

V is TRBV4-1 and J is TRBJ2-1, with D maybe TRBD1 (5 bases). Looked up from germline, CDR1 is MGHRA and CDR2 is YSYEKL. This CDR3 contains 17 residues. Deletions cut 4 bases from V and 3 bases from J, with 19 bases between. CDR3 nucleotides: TGCGCCAGCAGCCCTCACAGGCCCGGTCTGGGCTACAATGAGCAGTTCTTC. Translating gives CASSPHRPGLGYNEQFF.

CDR3 amino acids: CASRQEREQYF. CDR3 nucleotides: TGCGCCAGCAGACAGGAGAGGGAGCAGTACTTC. The chain has TRBV10-2 and TRBJ2-7, with a tentative D call TRBD1 (5 bases). The CDR3 is made up of 11 amino acids. V was pared by 6 bases and J by 7 bases, with 10 bases between. CDR1 and CDR2 (germline): WSHSY, SAAADI.

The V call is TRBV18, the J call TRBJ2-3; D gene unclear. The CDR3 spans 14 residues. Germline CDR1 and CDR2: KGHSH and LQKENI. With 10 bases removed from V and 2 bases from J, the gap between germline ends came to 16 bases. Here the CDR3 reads CATFSGRFTDTQYF. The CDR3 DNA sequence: TGTGCCACCTTTTCGGGTAGGTTCACAGATACGCAGTATTTT.